This T cell receptor beta chain is drawn from a study of blood T cell repertoires in COVID-19. Generated by immunoSEQ multiplex PCR, the TCRdb table keeps only in-frame clones and is missing some. The sample lists roughly 300,000 clones, 85% to 90% occurring once. The CDR3 totals 15 residues. In germline, CDR1 is SGHTS, CDR2 YDEGEE. After removal of 2 bases from V and 1 base from J, the junction contained 5 bases not matched to a gene. Sequencing was performed on PBMCs or T cells enriched from blood (not recorded which). The receptor comes from a woman between 18 and 30 years old who had recovered from COVID-19. The J gene is TRBJ1-1, the V gene TRBV5-8; 7 positions match TRBD1. CDR3 nucleotides: TGTGCCAGCAGCTTCCGGGACAGTCCGAACACTGAAGCTTTCTTT. It specifies CASSFRDSPNTEAFF.